The rows below give T cell receptor beta chains drawn from one sample of a study of blood T cell repertoires in COVID-19. The protocol was immunoSEQ multiplex PCR, while the TCRdb copy is restricted to in-frame clones and leaves out a portion. The data hold about 210,000 clones, with around 85% observed a single time. Material: peripheral blood. All receptors derive from a man in his forties with acute or convalescent COVID-19. CDR3s include the opening cysteine and the closing phenylalanine or tryptophan. D genes are given only for firm matches. Only some rows state a clone size, as once, few, many or a class for expanded clones.

J | D | V | size | CDR3 | DNA
TRBJ1-2 | . | TRBV6-2/TRBV6-3 | . | CASSYGPSGSYTF | TGTGCCAGCAGTTACGGCCCCAGCGGTAGCTACACCTTC
TRBJ2-7 | . | TRBV28 | . | CASRATAYYEQYF | TGTGCCAGCAGGGCGACAGCATACTACGAGCAGTACTTC
TRBJ2-2 | . | TRBV10-1 | few | CASSAPGRTGELFF | TGCGCCAGCAGTGCTCCAGGAAGGACCGGGGAGCTGTTTTTT
TRBJ1-1 | . | TRBV6-5 | . | CASSPTPNSEAFF | TGTGCCAGCAGTCCAACCCCCAACTCTGAAGCTTTCTTT
TRBJ2-7 | TRBD1 | TRBV27 | . | CASMNTGGGIYEQYF | TGTGCCAGCATGAATACAGGGGGAGGTATTTACGAGCAGTACTTC
TRBJ2-7 | . | TRBV1 | . | CTSENDRTPYEQYF | TGCACCAGCGAGAATGACAGGACTCCCTACGAGCAGTACTTC
TRBJ2-3 | . | TRBV6-5 | . | CASSLGQGGTDTQYF | TGTGCCAGCAGTCTAGGACAGGGAGGGACAGATACGCAGTATTTT
TRBJ1-1 | . | TRBV6-5 | . | CASSLTTVTEAFF | TGTGCCAGCAGTTTGACGACAGTCACTGAAGCTTTCTTT
TRBJ2-7 | . | TRBV6-2/TRBV6-3 | . | CASSYSDQRGEQYF | TGTGCCAGCAGTTACTCGGACCAACGGGGGGAGCAGTACTTC
TRBJ1-1 | TRBD1 | TRBV5-1 | . | CASSVDAGGTEAFF | TGCGCCAGCAGCGTCGATGCAGGGGGCACTGAAGCTTTCTTT
TRBJ2-3 | TRBD2 | TRBV14 | . | CASSLSGALGDTQYF | TGTGCCAGCAGCCTTAGCGGGGCGCTAGGTGATACGCAGTATTTT
TRBJ2-1 | TRBD1 | TRBV27 | . | CASSPTGQGAIFYNEQFF | TGTGCCAGCAGTCCGACAGGACAGGGGGCAATTTTCTACAATGAGCAGTTCTTC
TRBJ2-5 | . | TRBV5-5 | . | CASSWRVDRDGETQYF | TGTGCCAGCAGCTGGAGGGTCGACAGGGACGGAGAGACCCAGTACTTC
TRBJ2-7 | TRBD2 | TRBV3-1/TRBV3-2 | . | CASSRLSLGGGAYEQYF | TGTGCCAGCAGCCGTTTATCACTGGGCGGGGGGGCTTACGAGCAGTACTTC
TRBJ2-1 | . | TRBV6-5 | . | CASKKFLALANEQFF | TGTGCCAGCAAAAAATTTTTGGCACTAGCCAATGAGCAGTTCTTC
TRBJ2-2 | TRBD2 | TRBV20-1 | . | CSASSAGGVTGELFF | TGCAGTGCTAGTTCAGCGGGGGGGGTCACCGGGGAGCTGTTTTTT
TRBJ2-1 | TRBD2 | TRBV7-9 | . | CASSLLKRSTGGNEQFF | TGTGCCAGCAGCTTACTTAAGAGGTCGACGGGGGGGAATGAGCAGTTCTTC
TRBJ2-5 | . | TRBV2 | . | CASSEGRGAGYF | TGTGCCAGCAGTGAAGGGCGGGGAGCAGGGTACTTC
TRBJ2-1 | TRBD2 | TRBV7-9 | . | CASSLPLAGGDPSYNEQFF | TGTGCCAGCAGCTTACCGCTAGCGGGGGGCGATCCCTCCTACAATGAGCAGTTCTTC
TRBJ1-2 | TRBD1 | TRBV2 | . | CASRADRGNGYGYTF | TGTGCCAGCAGAGCGGACAGGGGTAATGGGTATGGCTACACCTTC
TRBJ1-5 | . | TRBV28 | . | CASRDSDSSNQPQHF | TGTGCCAGCAGAGACTCAGACAGCTCTAATCAGCCCCAGCATTTT
TRBJ2-3 | . | TRBV7-3 | once | CASSGSRFGQTSTDTQYF | TGTGCCAGCAGCGGATCCCGGTTCGGACAGACTAGCACAGATACGCAGTATTTT
TRBJ2-2 | TRBD1 | TRBV11-3 | . | CASSLEQGSVSGELFF | TGTGCCAGCAGCTTAGAACAGGGGTCAGTTTCCGGGGAGCTGTTTTTT
TRBJ1-4 | . | TRBV2 | . | CASSDGRGSTNEKLFF | TGTGCCAGCAGTGACGGCAGGGGTTCAACTAATGAAAAACTGTTTTTT
TRBJ1-5 | . | TRBV30 | . | CAWSGTGSYSNQPQHF | TGTGCCTGGAGTGGTACAGGCTCGTATAGCAATCAGCCCCAGCATTTT
TRBJ1-1 | . | TRBV2 | . | CASSGLWGGTEAFF | TGTGCCAGCAGTGGCCTGTGGGGGGGCACTGAAGCTTTCTTT
TRBJ2-5 | . | TRBV30 | . | CAWSVGDTETQYF | TGTGCCTGGAGTGTAGGGGATACGGAGACCCAGTACTTC
TRBJ2-7 | . | TRBV4-1 | once | CASSQGQGSYEQYF | TGCGCCAGCAGCCAAGGGCAGGGATCCTACGAGCAGTACTTC
TRBJ2-3 | TRBD2 | TRBV15 | . | CATRLPGSGGAIPDTQYF | TGTGCCACCAGACTCCCGGGGAGCGGGGGGGCCATCCCAGATACGCAGTATTTT
TRBJ2-5 | TRBD1 | TRBV10-3 | . | CAIDATGGSETQYF | TGTGCCATCGACGCCACAGGGGGGTCAGAGACCCAGTACTTC
TRBJ1-2 | TRBD1 | TRBV4-1 | . | CASSQEARTGQIYGYTF | TGCGCCAGCAGCCAAGAGGCCCGGACAGGACAGATCTATGGCTACACCTTC
TRBJ1-5 | . | TRBV6-2/TRBV6-3 | . | CASSYGGVSQPQHF | TGTGCCAGCAGTTACGGAGGGGTTAGCCAGCCCCAGCATTTT
TRBJ1-2 | TRBD1 | TRBV6-2/TRBV6-3 | . | CASSYSGTGPSYGYTF | TGTGCCAGCAGTTACTCAGGGACAGGCCCGTCCTATGGCTACACCTTC
TRBJ1-6 | . | TRBV28 | . | CASSFSYNSPLHF | TGTGCCAGCAGTTTTAGCTATAATTCACCCCTCCACTTT
TRBJ2-4 | TRBD1 | TRBV29-1 | . | CSVEEDRVLAKNIQYF | TGCAGCGTTGAAGAGGACAGGGTCCTAGCCAAAAACATTCAGTACTTC
TRBJ2-5 | TRBD2 | TRBV18 | . | CASSSMVSGGQETQYF | TGTGCCAGCTCATCGATGGTTAGCGGGGGGCAAGAGACCCAGTACTTC
TRBJ2-1 | . | TRBV7-2 | once | CASSLTGYNEQFF | TGTGCCAGCAGCTTGACAGGTTACAATGAGCAGTTCTTC
TRBJ2-6 | . | TRBV3-1/TRBV3-2 | . | CASSQDPGLSSGANVLTF | TGTGCCAGCAGCCAAGACCCAGGGCTCTCCTCTGGGGCCAACGTCCTGACTTTC
TRBJ1-2 | . | TRBV4-1 | . | CASSQEGQGPYGYTF | TGCGCCAGCAGCCAAGAGGGGCAGGGGCCCTATGGCTACACCTTC
TRBJ2-1 | . | TRBV18 | . | CASSPQANRGMMNEQFF | TGTGCCAGCTCACCACAGGCAAATAGGGGAATGATGAATGAGCAGTTCTTC
TRBJ2-7 | . | TRBV27 | . | CASSFLGGGYEQYF | TGTGCCAGCAGTTTTTTGGGGGGAGGCTACGAGCAGTACTTC
TRBJ1-1 | . | TRBV7-2 | . | CASSLEEVYEAFF | TGTGCCAGCAGCTTAGAGGAGGTTTATGAAGCTTTCTTT
TRBJ2-1 | . | TRBV30 | . | CAWSTFYNEQFF | TGTGCCTGGAGTACTTTTTACAATGAGCAGTTCTTC
TRBJ1-1 | . | TRBV27 | . | CASERLGGGMNTEAFF | TGTGCCAGCGAAAGGTTGGGAGGAGGGATGAACACTGAAGCTTTCTTT
TRBJ2-5 | . | TRBV27 | . | CASSRTAGLNQETQYF | TGTGCCAGCAGCCGCACGGCGGGCCTGAACCAAGAGACCCAGTACTTC
TRBJ1-4 | TRBD1 | TRBV19 | . | CASTGPTGLGEKLFF | TGTGCCAGTACCGGACCGACAGGGCTGGGTGAAAAACTGTTTTTT
TRBJ1-2 | TRBD1 | TRBV5-1 | . | CASSVTGTGGEYGYTF | TGCGCCAGCAGCGTGACCGGGACAGGGGGCGAATATGGCTACACCTTC
TRBJ2-2 | . | TRBV6-2/TRBV6-3 | . | CASSYDSNTGELFF | TGTGCCAGCAGTTACGACTCAAACACCGGGGAGCTGTTTTTT
TRBJ2-7 | TRBD2 | TRBV6-2/TRBV6-3 | few | CASSYGPSGGHEQYF | TGTGCCAGCAGTTACGGGCCTAGCGGGGGCCACGAGCAGTACTTC
TRBJ2-3 | TRBD2 | TRBV7-9 | . | CASSLDLAGDDTQYF | TGTGCCAGCAGCTTAGATCTAGCGGGAGATGATACGCAGTATTTT
TRBJ2-7 | . | TRBV6-2/TRBV6-3 | . | CASSWGLTPYEQYF | TGTGCCAGCAGTTGGGGACTTACCCCCTACGAGCAGTACTTC
TRBJ1-2 | TRBD1 | TRBV28 | . | CASSLTGGSGYGYTF | TGTGCCAGCAGCCTGACAGGGGGCTCCGGCTATGGCTACACCTTC
TRBJ2-1 | TRBD1 | TRBV11-2 | . | CASSPNRDRGYNEQFF | TGTGCCAGCAGCCCCAACCGGGACAGGGGGTACAATGAGCAGTTCTTC
TRBJ2-7 | . | TRBV6-2/TRBV6-3 | . | CASSYTGLVYEQYF | TGTGCCAGCAGTTACACAGGGCTCGTCTACGAGCAGTACTTC
TRBJ1-5 | TRBD1 | TRBV4-1 | . | CASSQDWGRQGPYSNQPQHF | TGCGCCAGCAGCCAAGATTGGGGGCGACAGGGGCCCTATAGCAATCAGCCCCAGCATTTT
TRBJ2-7 | . | TRBV2 | . | CASSPRSGGFYEQYF | TGTGCCAGCAGCCCCCGGTCAGGAGGTTTCTACGAGCAGTACTTC
TRBJ1-2 | . | TRBV6-5 | . | CASSYGTGVVNGYTF | TGTGCCAGCAGTTACGGCACAGGCGTGGTCAATGGCTACACCTTC
TRBJ1-4 | . | TRBV10-3 | once | CAIGLPNEKLFF | TGTGCCATCGGGCTCCCTAATGAAAAACTGTTTTTT
TRBJ2-7 | . | TRBV7-9 | . | CASSSLGLQTYEQYF | TGTGCCAGCAGCTCTCTGGGACTCCAGACCTACGAGCAGTACTTC